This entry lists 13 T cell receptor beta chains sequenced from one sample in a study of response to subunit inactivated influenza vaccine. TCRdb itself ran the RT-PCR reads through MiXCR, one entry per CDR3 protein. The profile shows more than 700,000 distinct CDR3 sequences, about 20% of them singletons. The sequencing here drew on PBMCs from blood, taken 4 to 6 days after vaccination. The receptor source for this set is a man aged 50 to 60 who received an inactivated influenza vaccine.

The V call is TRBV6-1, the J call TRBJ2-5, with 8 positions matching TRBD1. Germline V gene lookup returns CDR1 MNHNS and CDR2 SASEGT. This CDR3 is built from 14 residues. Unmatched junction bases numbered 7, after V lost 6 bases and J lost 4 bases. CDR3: CASRVDRGGETQYF. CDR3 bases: TGTGCCAGCAGAGTTGACAGGGGAGGAGAGACCCAGTACTTC.

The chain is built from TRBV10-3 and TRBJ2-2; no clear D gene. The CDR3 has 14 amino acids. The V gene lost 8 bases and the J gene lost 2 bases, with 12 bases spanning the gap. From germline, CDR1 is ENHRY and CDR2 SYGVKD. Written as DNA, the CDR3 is TGTGCCATCCAGGACGTAAGAAACACCGGGGAGCTGTTTTTT. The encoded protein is CAIQDVRNTGELFF.

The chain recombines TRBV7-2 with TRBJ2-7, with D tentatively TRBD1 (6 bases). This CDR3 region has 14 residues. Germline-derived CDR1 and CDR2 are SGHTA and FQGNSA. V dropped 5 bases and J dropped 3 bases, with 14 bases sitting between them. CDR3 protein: CASSVTGTNYEQYF. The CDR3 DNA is TGTGCCAGCAGCGTGACCGGGACAAACTACGAGCAGTACTTC.

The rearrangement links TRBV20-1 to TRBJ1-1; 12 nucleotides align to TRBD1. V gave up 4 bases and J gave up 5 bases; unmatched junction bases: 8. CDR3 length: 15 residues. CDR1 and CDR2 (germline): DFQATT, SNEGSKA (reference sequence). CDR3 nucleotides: TGCAGTGCTAAGCCGGGACAGGGGGCGAGAACTGAAGCTTTCTTT. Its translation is CSAKPGQGARTEAFF.

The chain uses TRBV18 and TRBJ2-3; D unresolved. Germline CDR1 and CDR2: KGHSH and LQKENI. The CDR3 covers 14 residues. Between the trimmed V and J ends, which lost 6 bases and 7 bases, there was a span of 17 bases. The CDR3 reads CASSNEPVGYTQYF. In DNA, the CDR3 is TGTGCCAGCTCTAACGAACCTGTGGGGTATACGCAGTATTTT. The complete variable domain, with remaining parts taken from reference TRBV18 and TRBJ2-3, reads NAGVMQNPRHLVRRRGQEARLRCSPMKGHSHVYWYRQLPEEGLKFMVYLQKENIIDESGMPKERFSAEFPKEGPSILRIQQVVRGDSAAYFCASSNEPVGYTQYFGPGTRLTVL.

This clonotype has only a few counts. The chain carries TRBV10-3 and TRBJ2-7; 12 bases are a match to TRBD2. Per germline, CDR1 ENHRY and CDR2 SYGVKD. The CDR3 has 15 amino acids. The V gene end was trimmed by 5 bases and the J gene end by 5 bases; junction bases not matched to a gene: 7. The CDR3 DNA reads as TGTGCCATCAGTCCCCGACTAGCGGGAGCTAACGAGCAGTACTTC. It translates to CAISPRLAGANEQYF.

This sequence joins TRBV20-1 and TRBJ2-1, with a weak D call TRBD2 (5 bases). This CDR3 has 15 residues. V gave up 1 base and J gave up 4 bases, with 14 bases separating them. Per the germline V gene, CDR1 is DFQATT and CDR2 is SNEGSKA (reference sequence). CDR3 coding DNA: TGCAGTGCTAGAGTGGAAGGGAGAGCTTACAATGAGCAGTTCTTC. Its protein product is CSARVEGRAYNEQFF.

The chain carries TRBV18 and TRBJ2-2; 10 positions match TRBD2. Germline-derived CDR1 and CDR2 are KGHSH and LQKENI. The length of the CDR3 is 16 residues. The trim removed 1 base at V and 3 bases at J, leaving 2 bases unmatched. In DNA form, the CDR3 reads TGTGCCAGCTCACCACGTACTAGCGGGGACACCGGGGAGCTGTTTTTT. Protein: CASSPRTSGDTGELFF.

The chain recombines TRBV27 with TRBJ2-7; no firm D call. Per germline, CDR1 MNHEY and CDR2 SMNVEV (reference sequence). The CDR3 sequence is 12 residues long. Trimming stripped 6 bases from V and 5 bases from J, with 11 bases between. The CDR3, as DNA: TGTGCCAGCAGCCACCCCGGGCACGAGCAGTACTTC. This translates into CASSHPGHEQYF.

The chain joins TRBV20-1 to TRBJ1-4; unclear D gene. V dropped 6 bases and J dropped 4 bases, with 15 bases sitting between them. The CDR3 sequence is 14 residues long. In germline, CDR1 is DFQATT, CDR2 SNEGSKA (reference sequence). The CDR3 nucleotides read TGCAGTGCGGAAACAGCTCCCCGTAATGAAAAACTGTTTTTT. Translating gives CSAETAPRNEKLFF.

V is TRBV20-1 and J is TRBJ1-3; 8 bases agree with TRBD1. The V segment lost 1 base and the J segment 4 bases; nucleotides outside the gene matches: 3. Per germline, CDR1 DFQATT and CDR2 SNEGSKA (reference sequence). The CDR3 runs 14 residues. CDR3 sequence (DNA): TGCAGTGCTAGAGCCGGGACAGGCGGAAACACCATATATTTT. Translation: CSARAGTGGNTIYF.

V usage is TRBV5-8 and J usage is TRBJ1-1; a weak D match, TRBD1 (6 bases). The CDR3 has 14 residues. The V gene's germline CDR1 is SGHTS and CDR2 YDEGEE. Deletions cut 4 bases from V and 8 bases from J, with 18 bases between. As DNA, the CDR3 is TGTGCCAGCAGCCACCAGGGGCGCGGGCTCGAAGCTTTCTTT. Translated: CASSHQGRGLEAFF. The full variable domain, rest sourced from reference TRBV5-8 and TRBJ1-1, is EAGVTQSPTHLIKTRGQQATLRCSPISGHTSVYWYQQALGLGLQFLLWYDEGEERNRGNFPPRFSGRQFPNYSSELNVNALELEDSALYLCASSHQGRGLEAFFGQGTRLTVV.

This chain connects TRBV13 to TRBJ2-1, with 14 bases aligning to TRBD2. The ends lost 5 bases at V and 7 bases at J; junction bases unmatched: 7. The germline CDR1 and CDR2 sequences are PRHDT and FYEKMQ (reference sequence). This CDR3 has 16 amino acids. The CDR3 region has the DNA TGTGCCAGCAGCCAGGGACTAGCGGGAGCTGAGAATGAGCAGTTCTTC. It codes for CASSQGLAGAENEQFF.